This TCR beta chain was captured in a study of blood T cell repertoires in COVID-19. Across the study: T cells, B-cell-depleted T cells, or PBMCs supplied cDNA or gDNA.

The CDR3 spans 15 residues. Germline V gene sequence: CDR1 MGHRA, CDR2 YSYEKL. V shed 1 base and J 1 base; nucleotides not matched to a gene: 3. TCRdb keeps only in-frame clones here, not all; method: immunoSEQ multiplex PCR. The table lists about 210,000 clones, roughly 86% of them singletons. This receptor was taken from a woman in her forties with acute or convalescent COVID-19. Material: peripheral blood. V is TRBV4-1 and J is TRBJ1-2, with TRBD1 matching over 7 bases. CDR3 sequence: CASSQVGQVNYGYTF. The CDR3 DNA follows: TGCGCCAGCAGCCAAGTCGGACAGGTTAACTATGGCTACACCTTC.